Following are 15 T cell receptor beta chains from one sample sequenced in a study of regulatory T cells in long-lasting Graves disease (dated by TCRdb to the early 2020s). Library preparation employed multiplex PCR. The reads were generated on an Illumina HiSeq 4000. CDR3 regions were amplified by Arm-PCR with iRepertoire HTBI primers to construct TCR beta libraries. Starting from the raw public reads, TCRdb applied fastp trimming at Q25, assembled clones with MiXCR and retained in-frame beta chains. Rows matching on CDR3 protein sequence are summarized as one entry with the most common DNA and genes. The sample profile shows around 400,000 distinct CDR3 sequences; about 12% of them were found once. The biggest ten clones account for 15% to 20% of the sample. The sample's time point label, in plain terms: newly diagnosed GD, antithyroid drugs for less than 3 months. RNA was extracted from PBMCs in TRIzol for both TCR sequencing and RNA sequencing.

This sample was also put to use in a study of T cells in Graves' hyperthyroidism and ophthalmopathy.

Sample: peripheral blood mononuclear cells (PBMCs), taken at new diagnosis, from a patient treated with antithyroid drugs. These receptors originate from a woman aged 18-35 years with Graves disease. Donor details come from another sample of the same person, matched by shared clones.

This chain links TRBV20-1 with TRBJ2-3; possible D gene TRBD2, 6 bases. V was pared by 6 bases and J by 0 bases, with 13 bases between. From germline, CDR1 is DFQATT and CDR2 SNEGSKA (reference sequence). This CDR3 region has 14 residues. CDR3 protein: CSATRDGSTDTQYF. The CDR3 DNA follows: TGCAGTGCAACGCGGGACGGGAGCACAGATACGCAGTATTTT.

The rearrangement links TRBV12-3 or TRBV12-4 to TRBJ2-1; 7 bases fit TRBD2. V lost 1 base, J lost 7 bases, and 13 bases stayed unmatched. This CDR3 region has 17 residues. The CDR3: CASSLVPSGELRNEQFF. CDR3 DNA: TGTGCCAGCAGTTTAGTCCCAAGCGGGGAGCTTCGGAATGAGCAGTTCTTC.

In its sample, this clonotype was seen many times. The chain recombines TRBV2 with TRBJ2-1; 8 bases map to TRBD1. The V and J ends lost 5 bases and 2 bases, in that order; junction bases with no gene match: 5. Germline CDR1 reads SNHLY; CDR2 reads FYNNEI. The CDR3 runs to 15 residues. The CDR3 DNA reads TGTGCCAGCAGTCAGGGGGCTCTTACCTACAATGAGCAGTTCTTC. Encoded protein: CASSQGALTYNEQFF.

In its sample, this clonotype was seen a few times. The chain employs TRBV27 and TRBJ1-5; 8 bases agree with TRBD1. This CDR3 is built from 15 residues. The junction had 9 bases not matched to a gene; V was cut back by 5 bases and J by 6 bases. The germline V gene encodes CDR1 MNHEY and CDR2 SMNVEV (reference sequence). CDR3 loop: CASSASGGRSQPQHF. The CDR3 DNA follows: TGTGCCAGCAGTGCTTCAGGGGGCCGGAGTCAGCCCCAGCATTTT.

This clonotype was recorded at least ten times. The genes are TRBV5-1 and TRBJ1-5; weak D call: TRBD1 (5 bases). Trimming removed 0 bases from V and 11 bases from J, with 15 bases in between. Looked up from germline, CDR1 is SGHRS and CDR2 is YFSETQ. The CDR3 is 14 amino acids. The CDR3 region has the DNA TGCGCCAGCAGCTTGGGGCCCAGCGGGGGAGCCCAGCATTTT. It codes for CASSLGPSGGAQHF.

This clonotype has a count of ten or more. The J gene is TRBJ1-4, the V gene TRBV20-1; TRBD1 might be the D (6 bases). Per the germline V gene, CDR1 is DFQATT and CDR2 is SNEGSKA (reference sequence). V was shortened by 5 bases and J by 6 bases, with 22 bases between the two germline ends. The CDR3 extends over 16 amino acids. The CDR3: CSAWARAGALYEKLFF. The CDR3 coding sequence is TGCAGTGCTTGGGCGAGAGCGGGGGCGCTATATGAAAAACTGTTTTTT.

Worth noting for this clonotype: Just one base apart from a much larger clone, this may be a read error. V usage is TRBV4-3 and J usage is TRBJ1-2; no firm D call. From germline, CDR1 is LGHNA and CDR2 YSLEER. The CDR3 runs to 15 residues. V was clipped by 8 bases and J by 8 bases, with 24 bases between them. The DNA for the CDR3 is TGCGCCAGCGGCCCCGCTCAGAAGGGAAGTGGCGGCTACACCTTC. Its translation is CASGPAQKGSGGYTF.

This clonotype was picked up many times. The V and J genes are TRBV7-2 and TRBJ2-1; TRBD1 agrees at 8 bases. The CDR3 sequence is 16 residues long. Losses at the gene ends were 1 base for V and 4 bases for J; bases not matched to a gene: 6. Germline-derived CDR1 and CDR2 are SGHTA and FQGNSA. CDR3: CASSLVGGTGYNEQFF. DNA for the CDR3: TGTGCCAGCAGCTTAGTCGGAGGGACAGGTTACAATGAGCAGTTCTTC.

This chain uses TRBV7-9 with TRBJ1-5, with D uncertain. CDR1 SEHNR and CDR2 FQNEAQ come from the germline V gene (reference sequence). This CDR3 has 14 amino acids. Between the trimmed V and J ends, which lost 4 bases and 0 bases, there was a span of 7 bases. The CDR3 DNA reads as TGTGCCAGCAGCTCCGTTTATAGCAATCAGCCCCAGCATTTT. Translated: CASSSVYSNQPQHF.

The sample holds many counts of this clonotype. V usage is TRBV28 and J usage is TRBJ1-2; TRBD1 aligns across 7 bases. The germline gives CDR1 MDHEN, CDR2 SYDVKM. The CDR3 is 14 residues long. V lost 6 bases and J lost 3; bases outside the gene matches: 7. CDR3 in amino acids: CASRPQGRDYGYTF. The DNA of the CDR3 is TGTGCCAGCAGACCACAGGGGAGAGACTATGGCTACACCTTC.

The sample holds many counts of this clonotype. The J gene is TRBJ2-7, the V gene TRBV6-1, with 8 bases aligning to TRBD2. J lost 0 bases, V lost 11 bases, and 15 bases had no gene match. This CDR3 is built from 16 residues. Germline CDR1 is MNHNS and CDR2 is SASEGT. The CDR3: CASRGGSVIVSYEQYF. The CDR3 bases are TGTGCCTCCCGGGGGGGGTCGGTGATCGTCTCCTACGAGCAGTACTTC.

The table lists this clonotype with many counts. The chain uses TRBV6-1 and TRBJ2-7; 9 bases line up with TRBD1. There are 15 residues in the CDR3. Per germline, CDR1 MNHNS and CDR2 SASEGT. V lost 7 bases, J lost 2 bases, and 9 bases stayed unmatched. The CDR3 here is CASNNRDRVTYEQYF. CDR3 bases: TGTGCCAGCAACAACCGGGACAGGGTTACCTACGAGCAGTACTTC.

V gene TRBV12-3 or TRBV12-4 combines with J gene TRBJ1-2, with D maybe TRBD1 (6 bases). This CDR3 region has 13 residues. V dropped 1 base and J dropped 6 bases, with 9 bases sitting between them. The CDR3 bases are TGTGCCAGCAGTTTAGTCGGACAGCATGGCTACACCTTC. Protein sequence: CASSLVGQHGYTF.

This clonotype was seen more than once but under ten times. This sequence joins TRBV27 and TRBJ2-7; 8 bases fit TRBD2. CDR3 length equals 15 residues. V dropped 3 bases and J dropped 3; count of bases not matched to a gene: 7. The germline V gene has CDR1 MNHEY and CDR2 SMNVEV (reference sequence). In nucleotides, the CDR3 is TGTGCCAGCAGTTTTGCCAGCGGGAGAGGCTACGAGCAGTACTTC. Protein: CASSFASGRGYEQYF.

V usage is TRBV2 and J usage is TRBJ1-4, with a possible D match to TRBD1 (6 bases). V lost 8 bases and J lost 4, with 14 bases in between. CDR1 is SNHLY and CDR2 is FYNNEI in the germline V gene. The CDR3 extends over 14 amino acids. The CDR3 loop reads CASGKDRYNEKLFF. For the CDR3, the DNA is TGTGCCAGCGGAAAGGACAGATATAATGAAAAACTGTTTTTT. Together with reference TRBV2 and TRBJ1-4, the CDR3 gives the full variable domain: EPEVTQTPSHQVTQMGQEVILRCVPISNHLYFYWYRQILGQKVEFLVSFYNNEISEKSEIFDDQFSVERPDGSNFTLKIRSTKLEDSAMYFCASGKDRYNEKLFFGSGTQLSVL.